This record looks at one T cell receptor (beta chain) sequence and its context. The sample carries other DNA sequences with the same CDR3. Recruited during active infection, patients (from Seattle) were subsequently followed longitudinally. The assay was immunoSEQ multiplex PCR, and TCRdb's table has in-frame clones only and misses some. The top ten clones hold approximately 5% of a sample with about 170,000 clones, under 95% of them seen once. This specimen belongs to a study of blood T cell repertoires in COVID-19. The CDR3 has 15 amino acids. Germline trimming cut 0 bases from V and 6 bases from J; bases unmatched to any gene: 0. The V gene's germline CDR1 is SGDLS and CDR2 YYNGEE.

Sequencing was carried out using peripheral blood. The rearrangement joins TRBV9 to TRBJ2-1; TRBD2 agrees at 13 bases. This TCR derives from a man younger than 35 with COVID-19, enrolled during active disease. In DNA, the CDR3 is TGTGCCAGCAGCGTAGGGACTAGCGGGAGCAATGAGCAGTTCTTC. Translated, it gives CASSVGTSGSNEQFF.